Listed here is a single TCR beta chain. This clone was seen just once. The antigen it recognizes is unknown. No base quality values were provided; no much bigger clone lies one nucleotide off. These data come from a study of technical replicates of blood from a few donors (dated by TCRdb to about 2017). Libraries were prepared through the immunoSEQ multiplex PCR assay. TCRdb took over this immuneACCESS table, retaining in-frame rearrangements with V and J assigned. Such tables are incomplete; in checked studies, under half of the missing clones stem from an unresolved V gene, and the remainder is unexplained. The table for this sample lists 74,000 or so clones; about 92% of them were counted only once. Jointly, the top ten make up about 0.36% of the sample. As encoded in the germline V gene, CDR1 is SQVTM while CDR2 is ANQGSEA. V gives up 5 bases and J gives up 6 bases, and the segment between their germline ends measures 17 bases. The CDR3 measures 14 amino acids from cysteine to phenylalanine. Solely the CDR3 DNA is kept, with 42 bases framed from the first base.

Sample: T cells isolated from PBMCs. Rearrangement joined TRBV29-1 to TRBJ2-1; the D gene is possibly TRBD2, with 6 bases matching. This TCR was sampled from a human donor in good health. The DNA sequence reads TGCAGCGTTCATCCGGGACTCGGAAGCAATGAGCAGTTCTTC. Its translation reads: CSVHPGLGSNEQFF.